This T cell receptor beta chain was identified during a study of T cell responses to AZD1222 COVID-19 vaccine. Findings and caveats of the study: Samples come after the peak T cell response, not at day 14. In the spike-specific TCR repertoire, nearly half reportedly target unmutated variant regions. Spike-wide coverage was observed for vaccine-associated CD4 TCRs, with dominant responses at 160-218 and 743-854.

As for this clone: No antigen is known for it.

Sequenced by immunoSEQ multiplex PCR; TCRdb stores in-frame clones only, minus some. The sample holds some 140,000 clones, 70% to 90% seen once. V dropped 1 base and J dropped 0 bases, with 10 bases sitting between them. The length of the CDR3 is 16 residues. Germline V CDR1 and CDR2: SGHTA, FQGNSA. The sequence was obtained from an adult who received the AZD1222 COVID-19 vaccine. This specimen consisted of peripheral blood, obtained 28 days after the second AZD1222 dose. The genes are TRBV7-2 and TRBJ1-5; D gene unclear. In nucleotides, the CDR3 is TGTGCCAGCAGCTTAGATCTACACGTTAGCAATCAGCCCCAGCATTTT. This sequence encodes CASSLDLHVSNQPQHF.